The clone carrying this T cell receptor (beta chain) was counted only a few times. This specimen belongs to a study of OX40 agonist ivuxolimab in advanced cancers. The repertoire was sequenced with immunoSEQ multiplex PCR; TCRdb's copy has only in-frame clones and lacks some. The table lists about 60,000 clones, roughly 84% of them singletons. Germline assignment: CDR1 SGHVS and CDR2 FQNEAQ. This CDR3 has 17 residues. Trimming pared 1 base from V and 1 base from J, leaving 16 bases between. This clonotype was obtained from an adult with an advanced solid tumor such as melanoma, head and neck, liver or kidney cancer. This chain links TRBV7-8 with TRBJ1-2; D is undetermined. The sample consisted of CD4+ or CD8+ T cells sorted from blood, taken in a trial of the OX40 agonist ivuxolimab. The CDR3 coding sequence is TGTGCCAGCAGCTTAGGGCAGCTACCTGAATATAACTATGGCTACACCTTC. This encodes CASSLGQLPEYNYGYTF.